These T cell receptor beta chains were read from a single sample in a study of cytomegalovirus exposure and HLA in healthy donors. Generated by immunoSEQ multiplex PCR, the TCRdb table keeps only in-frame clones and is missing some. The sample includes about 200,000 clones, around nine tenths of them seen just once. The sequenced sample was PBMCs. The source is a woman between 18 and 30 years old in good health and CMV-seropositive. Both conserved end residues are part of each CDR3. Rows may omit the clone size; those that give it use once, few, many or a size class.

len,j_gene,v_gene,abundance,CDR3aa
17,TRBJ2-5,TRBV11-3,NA,CASSTGVAGESQETQYF
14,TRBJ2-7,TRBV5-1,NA,CASSLTTGPYEQYF
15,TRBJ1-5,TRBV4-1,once,CASSQDTGDAQPQHF
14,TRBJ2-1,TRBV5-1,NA,CASSPSGLRDGQFF
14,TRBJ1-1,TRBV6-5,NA,CASSSTTGATEAFF
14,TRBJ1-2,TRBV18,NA,CASSPRNLDRYYTF
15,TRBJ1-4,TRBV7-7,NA,CASSPRGGLGEKLFF
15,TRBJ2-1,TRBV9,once,CASSVGTGPRNEQFF
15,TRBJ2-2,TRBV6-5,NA,CASSPGRGPTGELFF
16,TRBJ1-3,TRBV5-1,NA,CASSYWDSGSGNTIYF
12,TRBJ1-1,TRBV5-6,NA,CASSFGQTEAFF
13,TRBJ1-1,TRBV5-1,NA,CASSLQGNTEAFF
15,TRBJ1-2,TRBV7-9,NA,CASSPTGTELYGYTF
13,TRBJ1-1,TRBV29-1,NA,CSVEAGLNTEAFF